These 6 T cell receptor beta chains were sequenced from one sample in a study of blood T cell repertoires in COVID-19. TCRdb's copy holds only in-frame clones and misses some; the assay was immunoSEQ multiplex PCR. The repertoire holds about 160,000 clones, roughly 80% seen once, with about 5.3% in the top ten. Material for sequencing was PBMCs or T cells enriched from blood (not recorded which). These TCRs come from a woman in her 40s with acute COVID-19.

This clone was observed a few times. The J gene is TRBJ1-3, the V gene TRBV7-9; 9 bases are shared with TRBD1. CDR1 SEHNR and CDR2 FQNEAQ come from the germline V gene (reference sequence). After removal of 2 bases from V and 0 bases from J, the junction contained 8 bases not matched to a gene. The CDR3 is 18 residues long. CDR3 bases: TGTGCCAGCAGCTTACGGTGGGGACAGGGCAACTCTGGAAACACCATATATTTT. Its protein product is CASSLRWGQGNSGNTIYF.

The chain links TRBV4-2 to TRBJ2-3; 10 positions match TRBD2. There are 18 residues in the CDR3. After removal of 4 bases from V and 4 bases from J, the junction contained 14 bases not matched to a gene. Germline CDR1 reads LGHNA; CDR2 reads YNFKEQ. Here the CDR3 reads CASSLAGTSATSADTQYF. As DNA, the CDR3 is TGTGCCAGCAGCCTTGCCGGGACTAGCGCTACGAGCGCAGATACGCAGTATTTT.

The V and J genes are TRBV3-1 (or the pseudogene TRBV3-2) and TRBJ2-7; D gene uncertain. Germline V gene lookup returns CDR1 LGHDT and CDR2 YNNKEL (reference sequence). The CDR3 loop spans 11 amino acids. The V end was cut by 2 bases, the J end by 7 bases, with 6 bases between. CDR3 sequence: CASSQSREQYF. The CDR3 nucleotides are TGTGCCAGCAGCCAAAGCCGGGAGCAGTACTTC.

This chain uses TRBV25-1 with TRBJ2-5, with D tentatively TRBD2 (6 bases). CDR3 size: 17 residues. CDR1 MGHDK and CDR2 SYGVNS come from the germline V gene. The V end was cut by 3 bases, the J end by 3 bases, with 20 bases between. The CDR3 sequence is CASSEGVGGNVKETQYF. The DNA for the CDR3 is TGTGCCAGCAGTGAGGGGGTGGGAGGTAACGTGAAAGAGACCCAGTACTTC.

This chain connects TRBV9 to TRBJ2-3, with 15 bases identical to TRBD2. Germline assignment: CDR1 SGDLS and CDR2 YYNGEE. CDR3 length equals 15 residues. V shed 3 bases and J 5 bases; nucleotides not matched to a gene: 1. The CDR3 coding sequence is TGTGCCAGCAGCGGGACTAGCGGGAGGGTAGATACGCAGTATTTT. This gives the protein CASSGTSGRVDTQYF.

V gene TRBV9 combines with J gene TRBJ2-5; 14 positions match TRBD2. V shed 2 bases and J 6 bases; nucleotides not matched to a gene: 6. The V gene's germline CDR1 is SGDLS and CDR2 YYNGEE. This CDR3 region has 16 residues. The CDR3 region has the DNA TGTGCCAGCAGCGTCGGGACTAGCGGGAGTCAGAAGACCCAGTACTTC. Amino acids: CASSVGTSGSQKTQYF. The full variable domain, with the rest looked up from reference TRBV9 and TRBJ2-5, is DSGVTQTPKHLITATGQRVTLRCSPRSGDLSVYWYQQSLDQGLQFLIQYYNGEERAKGNILERFSAQQFPDLHSELNLSSLELGDSALYFCASSVGTSGSQKTQYFGPGTRLLVL.